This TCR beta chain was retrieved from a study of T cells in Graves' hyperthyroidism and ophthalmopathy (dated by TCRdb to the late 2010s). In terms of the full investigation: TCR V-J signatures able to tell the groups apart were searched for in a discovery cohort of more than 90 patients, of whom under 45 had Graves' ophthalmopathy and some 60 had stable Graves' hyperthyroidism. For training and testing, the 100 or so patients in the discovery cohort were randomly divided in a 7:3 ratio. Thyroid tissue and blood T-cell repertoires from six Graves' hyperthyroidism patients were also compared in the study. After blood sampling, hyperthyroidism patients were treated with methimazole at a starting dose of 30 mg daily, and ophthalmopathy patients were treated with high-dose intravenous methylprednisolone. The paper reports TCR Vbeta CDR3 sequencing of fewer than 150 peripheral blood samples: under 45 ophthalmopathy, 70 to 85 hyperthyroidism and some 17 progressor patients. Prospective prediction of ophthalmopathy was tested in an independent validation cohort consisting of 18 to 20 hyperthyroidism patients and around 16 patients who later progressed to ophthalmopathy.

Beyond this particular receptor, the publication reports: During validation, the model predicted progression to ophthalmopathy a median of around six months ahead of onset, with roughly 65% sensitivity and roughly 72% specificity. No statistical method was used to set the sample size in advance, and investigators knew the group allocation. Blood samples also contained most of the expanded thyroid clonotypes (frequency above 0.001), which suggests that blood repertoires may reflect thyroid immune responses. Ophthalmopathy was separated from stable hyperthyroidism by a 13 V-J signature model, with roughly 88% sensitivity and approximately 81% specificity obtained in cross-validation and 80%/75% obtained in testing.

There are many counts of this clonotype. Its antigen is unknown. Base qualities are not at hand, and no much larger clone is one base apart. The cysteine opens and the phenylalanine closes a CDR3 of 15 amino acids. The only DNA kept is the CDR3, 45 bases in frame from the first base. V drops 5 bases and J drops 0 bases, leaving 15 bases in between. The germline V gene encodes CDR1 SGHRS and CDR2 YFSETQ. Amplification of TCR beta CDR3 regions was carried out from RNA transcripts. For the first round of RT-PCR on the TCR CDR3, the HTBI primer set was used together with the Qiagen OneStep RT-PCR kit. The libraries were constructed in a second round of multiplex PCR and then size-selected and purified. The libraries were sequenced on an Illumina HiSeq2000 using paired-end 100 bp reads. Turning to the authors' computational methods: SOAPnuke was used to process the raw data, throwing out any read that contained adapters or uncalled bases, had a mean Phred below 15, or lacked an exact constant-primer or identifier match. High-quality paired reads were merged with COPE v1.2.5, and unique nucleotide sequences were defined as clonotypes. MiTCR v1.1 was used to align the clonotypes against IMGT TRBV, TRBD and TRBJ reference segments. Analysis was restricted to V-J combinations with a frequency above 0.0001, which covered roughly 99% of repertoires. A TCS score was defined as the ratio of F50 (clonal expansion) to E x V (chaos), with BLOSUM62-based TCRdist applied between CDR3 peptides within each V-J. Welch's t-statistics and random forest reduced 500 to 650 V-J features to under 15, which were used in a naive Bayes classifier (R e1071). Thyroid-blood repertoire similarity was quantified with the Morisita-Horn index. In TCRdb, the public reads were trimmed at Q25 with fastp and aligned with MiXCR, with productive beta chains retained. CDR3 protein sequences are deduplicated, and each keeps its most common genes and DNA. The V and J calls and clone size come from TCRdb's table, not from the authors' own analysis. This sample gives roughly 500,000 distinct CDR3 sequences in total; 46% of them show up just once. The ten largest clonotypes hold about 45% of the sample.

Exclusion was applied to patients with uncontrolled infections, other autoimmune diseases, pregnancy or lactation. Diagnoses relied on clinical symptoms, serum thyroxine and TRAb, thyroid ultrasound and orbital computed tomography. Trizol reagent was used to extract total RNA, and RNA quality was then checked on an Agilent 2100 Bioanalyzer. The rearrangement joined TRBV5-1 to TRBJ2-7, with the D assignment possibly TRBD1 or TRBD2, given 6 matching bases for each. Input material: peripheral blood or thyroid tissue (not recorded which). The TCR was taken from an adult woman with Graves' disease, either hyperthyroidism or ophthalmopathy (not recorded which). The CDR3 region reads CASSSGQTSSYEQYF. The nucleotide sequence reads TGCGCCAGCAGTAGCGGACAGACGAGCTCCTACGAGCAGTACTTC.